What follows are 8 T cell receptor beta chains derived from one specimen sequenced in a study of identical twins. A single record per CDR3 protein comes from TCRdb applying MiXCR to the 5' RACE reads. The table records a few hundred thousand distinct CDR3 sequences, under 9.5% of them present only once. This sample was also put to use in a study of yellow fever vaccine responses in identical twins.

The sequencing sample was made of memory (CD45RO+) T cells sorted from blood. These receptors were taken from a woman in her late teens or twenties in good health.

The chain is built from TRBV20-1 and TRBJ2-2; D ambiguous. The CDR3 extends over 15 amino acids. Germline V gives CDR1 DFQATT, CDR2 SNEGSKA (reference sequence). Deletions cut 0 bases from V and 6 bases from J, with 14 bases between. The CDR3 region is CSARDAARSSGELFF. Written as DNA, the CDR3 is TGCAGTGCTAGAGATGCGGCGAGATCCTCCGGGGAGCTGTTTTTT.

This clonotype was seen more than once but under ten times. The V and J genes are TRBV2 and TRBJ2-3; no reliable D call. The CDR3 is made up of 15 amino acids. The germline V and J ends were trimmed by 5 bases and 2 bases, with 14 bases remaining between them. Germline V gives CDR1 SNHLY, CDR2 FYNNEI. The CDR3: CASSRSPVATDTQYF. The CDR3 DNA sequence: TGTGCCAGCAGTAGGAGCCCGGTAGCCACAGATACGCAGTATTTT.

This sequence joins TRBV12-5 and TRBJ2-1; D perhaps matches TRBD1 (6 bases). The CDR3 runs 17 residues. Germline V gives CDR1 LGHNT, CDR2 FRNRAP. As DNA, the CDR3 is TGTGCCTGCTCCAAACGGTTACTGGGGGCATCCTACAATGAGCAGTTCTTC. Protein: CACSKRLLGASYNEQFF.

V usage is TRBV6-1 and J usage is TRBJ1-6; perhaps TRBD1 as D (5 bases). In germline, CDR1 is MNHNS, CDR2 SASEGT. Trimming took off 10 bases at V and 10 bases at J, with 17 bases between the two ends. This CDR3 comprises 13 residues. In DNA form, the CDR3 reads TGTGCCACACAGGTTGGGGTGAACTCACCCCTCCACTTT. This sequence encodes CATQVGVNSPLHF.

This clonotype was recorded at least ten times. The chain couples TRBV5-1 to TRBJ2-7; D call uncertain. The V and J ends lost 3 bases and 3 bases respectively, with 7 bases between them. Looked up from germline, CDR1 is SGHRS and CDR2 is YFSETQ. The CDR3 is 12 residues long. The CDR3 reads CASSYADYEQYF. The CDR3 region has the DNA TGCGCCAGCAGCTACGCAGACTACGAGCAGTACTTC.

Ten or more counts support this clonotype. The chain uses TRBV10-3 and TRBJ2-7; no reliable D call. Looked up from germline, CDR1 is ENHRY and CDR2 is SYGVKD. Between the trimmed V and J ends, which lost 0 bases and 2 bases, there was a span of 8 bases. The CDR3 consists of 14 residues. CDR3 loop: CAISESGGPYEQYF. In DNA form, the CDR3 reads TGTGCCATCAGTGAGTCGGGCGGACCCTACGAGCAGTACTTC.

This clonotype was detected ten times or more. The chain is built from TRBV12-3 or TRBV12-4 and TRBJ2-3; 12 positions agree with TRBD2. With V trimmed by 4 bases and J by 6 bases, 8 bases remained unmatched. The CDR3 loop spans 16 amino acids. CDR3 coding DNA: TGTGCCAGCAGTTCTTCTAGCGGGAGGGGTAAGGATACGCAGTATTTT. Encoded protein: CASSSSSGRGKDTQYF.

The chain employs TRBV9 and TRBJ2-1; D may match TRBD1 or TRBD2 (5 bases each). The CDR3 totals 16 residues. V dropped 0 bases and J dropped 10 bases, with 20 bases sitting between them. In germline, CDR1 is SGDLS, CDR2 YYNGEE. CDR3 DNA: TGTGCCAGCAGCGTAGCCGGGACGGAGGCACCTCCGGAGCAGTTCTTC. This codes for CASSVAGTEAPPEQFF.